These 32 T cell receptor beta chains were sequenced from one sample in a study of cytomegalovirus exposure and HLA in healthy donors (TCRdb year 2017). The method behind the library was the immunoSEQ multiplex PCR assay. A mixture of 60 forward primers for TCR Vbeta segments and 13 reverse primers for TCR Jbeta segments was used in the multiplex PCR. Not all clones reach the TCRdb copy of this immuneACCESS table, which keeps in-frame sequences only. Checked studies attribute under half of the gap to unresolved V genes and leave the rest unexplained. The sample yields under 300,000 clones; about 81% were counted once. The leading ten clones occupy less than 9% of the sample. The source material was PBMCs. These receptor sequences come from a woman between 55 and 75 years old in good health and CMV-seropositive.

This clone is a singleton in its sample. The V and J genes are TRBV2 and TRBJ1-2; D ambiguous. Germline V gene lookup returns CDR1 SNHLY and CDR2 FYNNEI. V shed 2 bases and J shed 5 bases, with 9 bases lying between them. This CDR3 spans 13 amino acids. Here the CDR3 reads CASSERQAYGYTF. The CDR3 DNA sequence: TGTGCCAGCAGTGAACGGCAGGCGTATGGCTACACCTTC.

The chain is built from TRBV5-1 and TRBJ1-1; D gene unclear. V lost 0 bases, J lost 4 bases, and 13 bases lay in between. This CDR3 region has 15 residues. The germline CDR1 and CDR2 sequences are SGHRS and YFSETQ. The CDR3 DNA reads TGCGCCAGCAGCTTGGCTTTGGGAGAAGCCACTGAAGCTTTCTTT. Residues: CASSLALGEATEAFF.

The CDR3 spells CASSPLAEYEQYF. In DNA, the CDR3 is TGTGCCAGCAGCCCACTAGCGGAATACGAGCAGTACTTC. This chain connects TRBV9 to TRBJ2-7; 8 bases agree with TRBD2. Germline loops: CDR1 SGDLS, CDR2 YYNGEE. Losses at the gene ends were 4 bases for V and 4 bases for J; bases not matched to a gene: 4. The CDR3 is 13 amino acids.

The chain couples TRBV7-3 to TRBJ2-1, with 9 bases that match TRBD2. Trimming removed 5 bases from V and 9 bases from J; junction bases left unmatched: 20. CDR1 and CDR2 from the germline V gene are SGHTA and FQGTGA. The CDR3 spans 18 residues. The CDR3 DNA reads TGTGCCAGCAGCAAAGTAGCTGCGGGAGGGCTTGGAGAGGGTGAGCAGTTCTTC. Residues: CASSKVAAGGLGEGEQFF.

The rearrangement links TRBV4-1 to TRBJ2-5; 10 bases agree with TRBD2. After removal of 0 bases from V and 2 bases from J, the junction contained 3 bases not matched to a gene. CDR3 size: 16 residues. CDR1 and CDR2 from the germline V gene are MGHRA and YSYEKL. CDR3 in amino acids: CASSQEGTSVQETQYF. CDR3 coding DNA: TGCGCCAGCAGCCAAGAAGGGACTAGCGTTCAAGAGACCCAGTACTTC.

The sample holds one count of this clone. V gene TRBV28 combines with J gene TRBJ2-4; 7 bases map to TRBD1. The CDR3 contains 13 residues. After removal of 2 bases from V and 7 bases from J, the junction contained 2 bases not matched to a gene. Per the germline V gene, CDR1 is MDHEN and CDR2 is SYDVKM. The CDR3 coding sequence is TGTGCCAGCAGTTTACAGGACAGGAACATTCAGTACTTC. Translated: CASSLQDRNIQYF.

This clone was detected only once. The V and J genes are TRBV6-4 and TRBJ2-2; D gene unclear. The V end was cut by 4 bases, the J end by 2 bases, with 8 bases between. The CDR3 totals 14 residues. The V gene's germline CDR1 is MRHNA and CDR2 SNTAGT. The DNA of the CDR3 is TGTGCCAGCAGTGCCCTCCTCAACACCGGGGAGCTGTTTTTT. Encoded protein: CASSALLNTGELFF.

The chain has TRBV28 and TRBJ2-7; D not resolved. V was trimmed by 7 bases and J by 3 bases, leaving 19 bases between them. This CDR3 comprises 15 residues. Germline V gene sequence: CDR1 MDHEN, CDR2 SYDVKM. CDR3 protein: CASTRGSLGYYEQYF. For the CDR3, the DNA is TGTGCCAGCACCCGAGGATCCCTCGGGTACTACGAGCAGTACTTC.

V gene TRBV2 combines with J gene TRBJ1-3, with D possibly TRBD1 on 6 matching bases. The CDR3 loop spans 14 amino acids. Germline CDR1 reads SNHLY; CDR2 reads FYNNEI. The germline V and J ends were trimmed by 5 bases and 3 bases, with 11 bases remaining between them. CDR3: CASSYGTYGNTIYF. CDR3 sequence (DNA): TGTGCCAGCAGTTACGGGACATATGGAAACACCATATATTTT.

This clone showed up just once. The CDR3 DNA reads TGTGCCAGCCGGGACAGGCTGAACACTGAAGCTTTCTTT. Translation gives CASRDRLNTEAFF. The chain couples TRBV6-5 to TRBJ1-1, with 8 bases aligning to TRBD1. The CDR3 loop spans 13 amino acids. From germline, CDR1 is MNHEY and CDR2 SVGAGI. Trimming removed 8 bases from V and 0 bases from J; junction bases left unmatched: 2.

V is TRBV7-9 and J is TRBJ1-4; 8 bases agree with TRBD1. The length of the CDR3 is 14 residues. Looked up from germline, CDR1 is SEHNR and CDR2 is FQNEAQ (reference sequence). V dropped 7 bases and J dropped 7; count of bases not matched to a gene: 8. The CDR3 loop is CASMKTGEVEKLFF. The DNA of the CDR3 is TGTGCCAGCATGAAGACAGGGGAGGTTGAAAAACTGTTTTTT.

The CDR3 DNA is TGTGCCAGCAGCTGGACGGACTCCCTCCATACGCAGTATTTT. Its protein is CASSWTDSLHTQYF. The chain uses TRBV5-6 and TRBJ2-3; a weak D match, TRBD2 (5 bases). Germline V CDR1 and CDR2: SGHDT, YYEEEE. Trimming removed 3 bases from V and 7 bases from J, with 15 bases in between. The CDR3 has 14 amino acids.

The rearrangement uses TRBV19 and TRBJ2-1; 10 positions match TRBD2. V shed 3 bases and J 9 bases; nucleotides not matched to a gene: 8. The V gene's germline CDR1 is LNHDA and CDR2 SQIVND (reference sequence). This CDR3 is built from 15 residues. CDR3: CASSIPSGRAGEQFF. CDR3 sequence (DNA): TGTGCCAGTAGTATCCCAAGCGGGAGGGCGGGTGAGCAGTTCTTC.

The V gene is TRBV18, the J gene TRBJ2-7; D not certain. The CDR3 spans 15 residues. Germline values: CDR1 KGHSH, CDR2 LQKENI. Trimming removed 3 bases from V and 0 bases from J, with 12 bases in between. DNA for the CDR3: TGTGCCAGCTCACCCTCGGCGGTCGGCTCCTACGAGCAGTACTTC. It translates to CASSPSAVGSYEQYF.

The rearrangement joins TRBV5-1 to TRBJ2-3, with TRBD2 as a possible D gene (5 bases). The V end lost 0 bases, the J end lost 2 bases, and 13 bases lay between the germline ends. From germline, CDR1 is SGHRS and CDR2 YFSETQ. The CDR3 is 16 residues long. The chain's CDR3 is CASSLAPGSDTDTQYF. The CDR3, as DNA: TGCGCCAGCAGCTTGGCCCCGGGGTCGGACACAGATACGCAGTATTTT.

The rearrangement uses TRBV5-1 and TRBJ2-7; 7 bases line up with TRBD1. This CDR3 is 12 amino acids long. Germline V gene sequence: CDR1 SGHRS, CDR2 YFSETQ. V lost 3 bases and J lost 7; bases outside the gene matches: 4. The CDR3 region has the DNA TGCGCCAGCAGCTGGGACAGAGGGGAGCAGTACTTC. The encoded protein is CASSWDRGEQYF.

This clone was recorded only once. As DNA, the CDR3 is TGCGCCAGCAGCTACGGGACTGCTGGAAACACCATATATTTT. This gives the protein CASSYGTAGNTIYF. The V and J genes are TRBV5-1 and TRBJ1-3, with a weak D call TRBD1 (5 bases). This CDR3 is built from 14 residues. Germline V CDR1 and CDR2: SGHRS, YFSETQ. Trimming pared 3 bases from V and 2 bases from J, leaving 9 bases between.

The chain joins TRBV4-1 to TRBJ2-3, with D hard to call. With 4 bases removed from V and 0 bases from J, the gap between germline ends came to 11 bases. This CDR3 is 15 amino acids long. The germline gives CDR1 MGHRA, CDR2 YSYEKL. The CDR3 here is CASSLHRRSTDTQYF. The CDR3 DNA reads as TGCGCCAGCAGCCTCCATCGTCGGAGCACAGATACGCAGTATTTT.

The DNA of the CDR3 is TGTGCCAGCAGTTTTGGGAGGGAGACCCAGTACTTC. Its protein product is CASSFGRETQYF. The V call is TRBV28, the J call TRBJ2-5; D possibly corresponds to TRBD2 (6 bases). The CDR3 spans 12 residues. Per germline, CDR1 MDHEN and CDR2 SYDVKM. V gave up 3 bases and J gave up 5 bases, with 7 bases separating them.

The V and J genes are TRBV19 and TRBJ1-1; D not resolved. V lost 1 base and J lost 0, with 9 bases in between. This CDR3 is 15 amino acids long. The germline gives CDR1 LNHDA, CDR2 SQIVND (reference sequence). The CDR3 sequence is CASSIVRGVNTEAFF. CDR3 coding DNA: TGTGCCAGTAGTATAGTTCGGGGAGTGAACACTGAAGCTTTCTTT.

This rearrangement joins TRBV9 to TRBJ1-5, with TRBD1 matching 9 bases. V shed 3 bases, J shed 4 bases, and the junction held 2 bases outside the gene matches. The CDR3 is 14 residues long. Per the germline V gene, CDR1 is SGDLS and CDR2 is YYNGEE. DNA of the CDR3: TGTGCCAGCAGCGAAGGACAGGGGAATCAGCCCCAGCATTTT. It translates to CASSEGQGNQPQHF.

The chain carries TRBV10-3 and TRBJ2-2; 7 bases match TRBD1. CDR3 length equals 17 residues. Germline V CDR1 and CDR2: ENHRY, SYGVKD. V shed 3 bases and J 4 bases; nucleotides not matched to a gene: 11. The CDR3 region has the DNA TGTGCCATCAGTGACGGGCATTCCAGGGGGAGCACCGGGGAGCTGTTTTTT. It specifies CAISDGHSRGSTGELFF.

The chain uses TRBV5-4 and TRBJ2-2; the D is unclear. Deletions cut 4 bases from V and 2 bases from J, with 3 bases between. From germline, CDR1 is SGHNT and CDR2 YYREEE (reference sequence). The CDR3 covers 12 residues. CDR3 in amino acids: CASSPNTGELFF. The CDR3 DNA reads TGTGCCAGCAGCCCTAACACCGGGGAGCTGTTTTTT.

The chain combines TRBV20-1 with TRBJ1-2; no clear D. V lost 1 base and J lost 12, with 12 bases in between. CDR1 is DFQATT, CDR2 SNEGSKA, per germline (reference sequence). The CDR3 spans 11 residues. In nucleotides, the CDR3 is TGCAGTGCTAGAGTCATGGTCGAGGACACCTTC. It encodes CSARVMVEDTF.

CDR3 nucleotides: TGTGCCAGCTCCCCCCTACCCTACGAGCAGTACTTC. This gives the protein CASSPLPYEQYF. The V gene is TRBV6-1, the J gene TRBJ2-7; no clear D gene. This CDR3 region has 12 residues. Germline CDR1 is MNHNS and CDR2 is SASEGT. Trimming shortened V by 8 bases and J by 2 bases, and 10 bases separated the two germline ends.

The gene calls are TRBV7-9 and TRBJ2-1; 10 bases agree with TRBD1. Germline V CDR1 and CDR2: SEHNR, FQNEAQ (reference sequence). J lost 6 bases, V lost 6 bases, and 8 bases had no gene match. This CDR3 is 15 amino acids long. DNA of the CDR3: TGTGCCAGCAGTTTGCCCGGGACAGGGGCCAATGAGCAGTTCTTC. This codes for CASSLPGTGANEQFF.

The rearrangement links TRBV28 to TRBJ1-4; a possible D gene is TRBD1 (5 bases). V lost 7 bases and J 2 bases, leaving 14 bases between the germline ends. Germline assignment: CDR1 MDHEN and CDR2 SYDVKM. The CDR3 length is 15 residues. CDR3 DNA: TGTGCCAGCATGGACCCGGGGGGGACTAATGAAAAACTGTTTTTT. Translation gives CASMDPGGTNEKLFF.

V and J are TRBV27 and TRBJ2-1, with TRBD2 matching over 11 bases. V lost 3 bases and J lost 7; bases outside the gene matches: 5. Germline V gene data show CDR1 as MNHEY and CDR2 as SMNVEV (reference sequence). This CDR3 has 15 residues. The CDR3 DNA reads as TGTGCCAGCAGTTTGCGACTAGCGGGGCCGAATGAGCAGTTCTTC. This gives the protein CASSLRLAGPNEQFF.

The rearrangement joins TRBV5-1 to TRBJ1-3; no clear D. V was shortened by 0 bases and J by 3 bases, with 13 bases between the two germline ends. Germline loops: CDR1 SGHRS, CDR2 YFSETQ. The CDR3 totals 16 residues. CDR3 in amino acids: CASSLAGLRVGNTIYF. CDR3 sequence (DNA): TGCGCCAGCAGCTTGGCCGGGCTGCGGGTTGGAAACACCATATATTTT.

This clone was detected a few times. The rearrangement links TRBV13 to TRBJ1-1, with a weak D call TRBD1 (6 bases). Germline V CDR1 and CDR2: PRHDT, FYEKMQ (reference sequence). There are 16 residues in the CDR3. V lost 2 bases to trimming and J lost 8 bases, with 21 bases between them. The CDR3 nucleotides are TGTGCCAGCAGCTTAAACTGGATAAGGGGGTCTGCGGAAGCTTTCTTT. Encoded protein: CASSLNWIRGSAEAFF.

The gene calls are TRBV7-3 and TRBJ2-2; 8 bases fit TRBD1. V lost 5 bases to trimming and J lost 6 bases; unmatched junction nucleotides: 8. CDR1 is SGHTA and CDR2 is FQGTGA in the germline V gene. This CDR3 has 15 amino acids. CDR3 sequence: CASSPGTGYAGELFF. The CDR3 DNA reads as TGTGCCAGCAGCCCCGGGACAGGTTATGCCGGGGAGCTGTTTTTT. The full variable domain, with the rest looked up from reference TRBV7-3 and TRBJ2-2, is GAGVSQTPSNKVTEKGKYVELRCDPISGHTALYWYRQSLGQGPEFLIYFQGTGAADDSGLPNDRFFAVRPEGSVSTLKIQRTERGDSAVYLCASSPGTGYAGELFFGEGSRLTVL.

The chain joins TRBV19 to TRBJ2-5, with 9 bases identical to TRBD1. The CDR3 sequence is 14 residues long. V lost 3 bases and J lost 5; bases outside the gene matches: 4. Germline-derived CDR1 and CDR2 are LNHDA and SQIVND (reference sequence). The CDR3 DNA reads TGTGCCAGTAGTATCACAGGGGGCGCGGAGACCCAGTACTTC. Its protein product is CASSITGGAETQYF.